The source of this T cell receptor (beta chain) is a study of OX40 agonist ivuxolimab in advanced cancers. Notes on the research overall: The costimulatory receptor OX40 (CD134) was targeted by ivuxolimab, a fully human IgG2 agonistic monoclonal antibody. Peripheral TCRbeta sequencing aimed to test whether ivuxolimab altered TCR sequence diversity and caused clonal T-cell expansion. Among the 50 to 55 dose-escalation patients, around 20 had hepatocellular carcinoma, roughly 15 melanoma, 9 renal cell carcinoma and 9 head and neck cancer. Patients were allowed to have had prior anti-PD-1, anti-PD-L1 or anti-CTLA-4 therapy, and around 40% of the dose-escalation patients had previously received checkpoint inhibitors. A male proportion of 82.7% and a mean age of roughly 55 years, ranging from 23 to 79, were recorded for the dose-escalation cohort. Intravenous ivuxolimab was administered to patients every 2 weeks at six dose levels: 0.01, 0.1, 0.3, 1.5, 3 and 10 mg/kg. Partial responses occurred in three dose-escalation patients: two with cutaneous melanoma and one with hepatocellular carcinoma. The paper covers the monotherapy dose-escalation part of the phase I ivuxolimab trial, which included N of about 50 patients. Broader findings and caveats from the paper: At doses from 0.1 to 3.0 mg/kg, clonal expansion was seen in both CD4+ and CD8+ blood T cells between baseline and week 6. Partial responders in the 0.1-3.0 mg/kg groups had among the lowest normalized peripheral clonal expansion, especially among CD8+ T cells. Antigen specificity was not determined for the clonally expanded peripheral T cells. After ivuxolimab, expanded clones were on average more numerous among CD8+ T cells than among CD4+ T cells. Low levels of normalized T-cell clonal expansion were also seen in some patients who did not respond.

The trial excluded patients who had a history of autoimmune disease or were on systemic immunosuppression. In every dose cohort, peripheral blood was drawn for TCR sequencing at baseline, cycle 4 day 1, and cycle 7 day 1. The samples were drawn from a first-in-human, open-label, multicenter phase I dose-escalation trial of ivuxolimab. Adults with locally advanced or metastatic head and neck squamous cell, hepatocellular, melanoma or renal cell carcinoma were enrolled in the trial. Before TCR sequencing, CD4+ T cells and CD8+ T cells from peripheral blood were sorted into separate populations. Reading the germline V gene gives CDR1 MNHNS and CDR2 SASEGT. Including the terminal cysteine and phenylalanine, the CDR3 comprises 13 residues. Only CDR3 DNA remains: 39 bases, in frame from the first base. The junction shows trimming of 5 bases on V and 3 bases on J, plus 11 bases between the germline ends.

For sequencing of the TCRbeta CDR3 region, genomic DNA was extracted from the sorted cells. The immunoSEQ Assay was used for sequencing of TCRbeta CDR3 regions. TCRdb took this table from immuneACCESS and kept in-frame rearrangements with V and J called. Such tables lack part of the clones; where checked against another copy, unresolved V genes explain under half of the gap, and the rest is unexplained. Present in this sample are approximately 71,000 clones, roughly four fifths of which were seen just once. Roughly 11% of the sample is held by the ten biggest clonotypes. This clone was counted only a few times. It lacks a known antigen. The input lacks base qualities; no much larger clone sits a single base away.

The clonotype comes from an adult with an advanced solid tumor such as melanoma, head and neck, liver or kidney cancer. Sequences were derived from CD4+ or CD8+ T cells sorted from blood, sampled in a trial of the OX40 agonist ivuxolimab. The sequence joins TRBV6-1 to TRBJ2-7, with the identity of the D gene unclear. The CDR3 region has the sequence CASSSSAFYEQYF. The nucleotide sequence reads TGTGCCAGCAGTTCCTCTGCCTTCTACGAGCAGTACTTC.